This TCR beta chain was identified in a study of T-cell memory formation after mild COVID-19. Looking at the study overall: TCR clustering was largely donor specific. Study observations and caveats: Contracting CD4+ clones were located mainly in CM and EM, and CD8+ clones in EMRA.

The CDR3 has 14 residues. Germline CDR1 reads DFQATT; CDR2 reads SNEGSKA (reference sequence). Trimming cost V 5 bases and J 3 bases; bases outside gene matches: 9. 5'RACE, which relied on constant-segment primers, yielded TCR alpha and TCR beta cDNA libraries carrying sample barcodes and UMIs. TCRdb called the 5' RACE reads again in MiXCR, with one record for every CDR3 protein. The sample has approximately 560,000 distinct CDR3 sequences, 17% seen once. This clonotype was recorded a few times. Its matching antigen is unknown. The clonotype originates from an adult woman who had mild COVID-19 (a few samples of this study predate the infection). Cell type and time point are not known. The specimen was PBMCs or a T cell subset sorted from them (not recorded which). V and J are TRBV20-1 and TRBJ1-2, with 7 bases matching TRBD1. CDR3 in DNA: TGCAGTGCTCGCCGGGCAGGGGGAGACTATGGCTACACCTTC. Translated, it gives CSARRAGGDYGYTF.